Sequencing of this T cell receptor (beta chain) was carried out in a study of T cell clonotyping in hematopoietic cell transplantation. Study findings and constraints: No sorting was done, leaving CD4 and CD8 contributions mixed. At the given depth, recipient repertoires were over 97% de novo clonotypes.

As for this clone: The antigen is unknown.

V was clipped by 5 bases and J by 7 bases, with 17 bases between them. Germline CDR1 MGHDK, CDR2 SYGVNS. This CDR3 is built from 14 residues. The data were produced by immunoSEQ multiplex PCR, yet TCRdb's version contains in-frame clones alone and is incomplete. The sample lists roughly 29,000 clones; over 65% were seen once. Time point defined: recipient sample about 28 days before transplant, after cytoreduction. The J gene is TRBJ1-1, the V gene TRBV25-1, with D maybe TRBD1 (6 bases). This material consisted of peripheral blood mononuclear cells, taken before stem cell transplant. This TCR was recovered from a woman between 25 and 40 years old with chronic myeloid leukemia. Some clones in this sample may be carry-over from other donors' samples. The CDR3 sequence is CASSPSDSLLEAFF. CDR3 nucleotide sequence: TGTGCCAGCAGTCCTTCGGACAGCTTGCTTGAAGCTTTCTTT.